This TCR beta chain emerged from a study of control samples from healthy donors and cancer patients. The data were produced by immunoSEQ multiplex PCR, yet TCRdb's version contains in-frame clones alone and is incomplete. The table shows about 120,000 clones, with 80% to 95% occurring only once. V was shortened by 1 base and J by 1 base, with 14 bases between the two germline ends. Germline V CDR1 and CDR2: MNHNS, SASEGT. The CDR3 is made up of 17 amino acids. Sequencing was performed on blood. This TCR came from a man aged 18 to 30 in good health. This sequence joins TRBV6-1 and TRBJ2-4, with D perhaps matching TRBD2 (6 bases). The CDR3 is CASSEGGLGTAKNIQYF. CDR3 DNA sequence: TGTGCCAGCAGTGAAGGGGGACTGGGAACGGCCAAAAACATTCAGTACTTC.